Sequencing of this T cell receptor (beta chain) was carried out in a study of T cells in Graves' hyperthyroidism and ophthalmopathy. Study-level information: The authors collected peripheral blood at initial diagnosis, before any treatment.

Authors of the study amplified TCR beta CDR3 regions from RNA transcripts. When the TCR CDR3 underwent first-round RT-PCR, the HTBI primer set was used. TCRdb redid the calling of the multiplex PCR reads with MiXCR, one entry per CDR3 protein. The sample lists 490,000 or so distinct CDR3 sequences; 20% to 25% were seen once. Overall study findings and caveats: The model anticipated ophthalmopathy a median around six months pre-onset. Blood also held most thyroid clonotypes expanded beyond 0.001.

V was shortened by 7 bases and J by 7 bases, with 17 bases between the two germline ends. Germline V gives CDR1 MNHNS, CDR2 SASEGT. The CDR3 has 13 residues. This clonotype appeared a few times. What it binds is not known. Reasons for excluding patients were uncontrolled infection, other autoimmune disease, pregnancy or lactation. This receptor was obtained from a woman in her 70s with Graves' ophthalmopathy. Specimen: blood. This sequence joins TRBV6-1 and TRBJ2-7, with unresolved D. In nucleotides, the CDR3 is TGTGCCAGCAACTTGGAAATCCCCCGGGAGCAGTACTTC. Translated: CASNLEIPREQYF.